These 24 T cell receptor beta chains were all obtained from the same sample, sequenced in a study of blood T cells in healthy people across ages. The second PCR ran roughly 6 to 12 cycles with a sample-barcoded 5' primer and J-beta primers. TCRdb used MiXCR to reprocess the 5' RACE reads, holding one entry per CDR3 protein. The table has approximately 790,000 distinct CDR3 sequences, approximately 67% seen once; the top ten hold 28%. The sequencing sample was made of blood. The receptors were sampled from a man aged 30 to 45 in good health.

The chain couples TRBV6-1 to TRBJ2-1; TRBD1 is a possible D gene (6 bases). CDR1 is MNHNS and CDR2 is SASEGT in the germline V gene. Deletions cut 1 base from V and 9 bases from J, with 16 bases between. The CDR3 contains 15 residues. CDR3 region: CASSEVWQGSAEQFF. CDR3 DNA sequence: TGTGCCAGCAGTGAAGTTTGGCAGGGGAGTGCTGAGCAGTTCTTC.

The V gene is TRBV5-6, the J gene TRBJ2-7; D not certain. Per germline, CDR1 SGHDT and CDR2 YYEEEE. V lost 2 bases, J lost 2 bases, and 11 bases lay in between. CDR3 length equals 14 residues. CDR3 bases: TGTGCCAGCAGCTTTTCGCAGCGACCCTACGAGCAGTACTTC. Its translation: CASSFSQRPYEQYF.

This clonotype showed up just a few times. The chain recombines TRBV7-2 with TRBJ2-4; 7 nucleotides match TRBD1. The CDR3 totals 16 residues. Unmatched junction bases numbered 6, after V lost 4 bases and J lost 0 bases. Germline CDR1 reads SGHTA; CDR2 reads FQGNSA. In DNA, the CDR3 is TGTGCCAGCAGCTCGACAGGGAATCTAGCCAAAAACATTCAGTACTTC. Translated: CASSSTGNLAKNIQYF.

Written as DNA, the CDR3 is TGCAGTGCCCAACCTGGGCAGGGGTTGTACGAAAAACTGTTTTTT. Translating gives CSAQPGQGLYEKLFF. The chain carries TRBV20-1 and TRBJ1-4, with D perhaps matching TRBD1 (6 bases). Between the trimmed V and J ends, which lost 6 bases and 8 bases, there was a span of 22 bases. CDR1 is DFQATT, CDR2 SNEGSKA, per germline (reference sequence). The CDR3 has 15 amino acids.

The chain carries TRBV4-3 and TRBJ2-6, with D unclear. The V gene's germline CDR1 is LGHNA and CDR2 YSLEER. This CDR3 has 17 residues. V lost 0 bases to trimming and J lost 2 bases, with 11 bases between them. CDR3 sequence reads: CASSQDRNRPGANVLTF. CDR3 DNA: TGCGCCAGCAGCCAAGATCGGAACCGCCCTGGGGCCAACGTCCTGACTTTC.

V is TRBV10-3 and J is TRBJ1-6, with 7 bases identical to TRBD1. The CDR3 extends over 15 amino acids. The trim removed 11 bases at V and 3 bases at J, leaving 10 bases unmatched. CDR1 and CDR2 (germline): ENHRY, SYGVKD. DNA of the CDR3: TGTGCCCACTCTCAGGGGGAGATCTATAATTCACCCCTCCACTTT. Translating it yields CAHSQGEIYNSPLHF.

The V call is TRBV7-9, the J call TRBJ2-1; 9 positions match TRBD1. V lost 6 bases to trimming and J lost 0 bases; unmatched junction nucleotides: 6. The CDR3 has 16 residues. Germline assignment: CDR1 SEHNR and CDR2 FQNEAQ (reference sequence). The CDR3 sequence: CASRQGQGSSYNEQFF. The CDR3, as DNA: TGTGCCAGCAGGCAGGGACAGGGCAGCTCCTACAATGAGCAGTTCTTC.

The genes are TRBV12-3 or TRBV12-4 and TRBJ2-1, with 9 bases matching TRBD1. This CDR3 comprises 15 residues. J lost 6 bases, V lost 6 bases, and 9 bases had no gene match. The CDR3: CASSQGQGYSNEQFF. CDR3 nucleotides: TGTGCCAGCAGCCAGGGACAGGGATACAGCAATGAGCAGTTCTTC.

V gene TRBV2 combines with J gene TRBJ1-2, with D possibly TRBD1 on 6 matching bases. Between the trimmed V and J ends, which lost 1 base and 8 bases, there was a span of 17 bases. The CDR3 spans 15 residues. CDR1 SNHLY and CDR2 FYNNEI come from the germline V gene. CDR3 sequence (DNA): TGTGCCAGCAGTGAAGGCGAGGACAGAGCCCGGGGCTACACCTTC. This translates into CASSEGEDRARGYTF.

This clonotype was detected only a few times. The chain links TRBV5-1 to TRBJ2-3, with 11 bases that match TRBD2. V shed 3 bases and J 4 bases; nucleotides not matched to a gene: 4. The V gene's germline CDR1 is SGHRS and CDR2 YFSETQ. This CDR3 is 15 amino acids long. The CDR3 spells CASSSSGGIADTQYF. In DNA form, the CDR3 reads TGCGCCAGCAGCTCTAGCGGGGGGATTGCAGATACGCAGTATTTT.

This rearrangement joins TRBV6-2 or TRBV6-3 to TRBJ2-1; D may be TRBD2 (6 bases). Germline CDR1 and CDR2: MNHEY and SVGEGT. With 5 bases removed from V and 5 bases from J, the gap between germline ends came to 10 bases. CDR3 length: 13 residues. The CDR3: CASSTWEDNEQFF. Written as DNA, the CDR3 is TGTGCCAGCAGTACCTGGGAGGACAATGAGCAGTTCTTC.

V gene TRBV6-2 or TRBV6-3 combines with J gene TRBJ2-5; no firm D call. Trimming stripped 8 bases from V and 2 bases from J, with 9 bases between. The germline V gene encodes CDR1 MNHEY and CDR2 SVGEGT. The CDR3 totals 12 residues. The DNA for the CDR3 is TGTGCCAGCTGGGGATATCAAGAGACCCAGTACTTC. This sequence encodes CASWGYQETQYF.

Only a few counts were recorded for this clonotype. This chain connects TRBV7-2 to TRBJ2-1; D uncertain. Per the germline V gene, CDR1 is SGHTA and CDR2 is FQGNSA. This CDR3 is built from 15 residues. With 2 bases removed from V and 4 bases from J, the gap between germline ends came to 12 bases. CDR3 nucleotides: TGTGCCAGCAGCTTAACCCCCGGGCAGTACAATGAGCAGTTCTTC. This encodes CASSLTPGQYNEQFF.

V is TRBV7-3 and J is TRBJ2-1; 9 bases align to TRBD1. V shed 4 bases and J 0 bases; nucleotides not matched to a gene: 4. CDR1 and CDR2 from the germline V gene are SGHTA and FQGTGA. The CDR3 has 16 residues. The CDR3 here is CASSSGQGVSYNEQFF. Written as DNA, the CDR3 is TGTGCCAGCAGCTCGGGACAGGGTGTCTCCTACAATGAGCAGTTCTTC.

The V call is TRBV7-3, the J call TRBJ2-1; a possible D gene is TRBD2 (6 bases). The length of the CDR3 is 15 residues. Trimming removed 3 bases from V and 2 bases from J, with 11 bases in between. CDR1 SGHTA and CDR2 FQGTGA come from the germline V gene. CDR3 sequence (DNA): TGTGCCAGCAGCTTCTATGCGGGGACCTACAATGAGCAGTTCTTC. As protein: CASSFYAGTYNEQFF.

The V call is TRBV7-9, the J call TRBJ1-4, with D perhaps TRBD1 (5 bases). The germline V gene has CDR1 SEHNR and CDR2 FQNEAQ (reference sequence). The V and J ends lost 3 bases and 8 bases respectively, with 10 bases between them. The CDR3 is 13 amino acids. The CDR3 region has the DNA TGTGCCAGCAGCTTGGGGGAGGTAGAAAAACTGTTTTTT. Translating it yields CASSLGEVEKLFF.

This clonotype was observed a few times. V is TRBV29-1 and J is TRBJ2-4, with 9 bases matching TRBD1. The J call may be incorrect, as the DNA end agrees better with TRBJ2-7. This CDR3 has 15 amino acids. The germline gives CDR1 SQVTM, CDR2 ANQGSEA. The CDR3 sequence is CSVGGEQGADYEQYF. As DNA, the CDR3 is TGCAGCGTTGGGGGAGAACAGGGGGCTGACTACGAGCAGTACTTC.

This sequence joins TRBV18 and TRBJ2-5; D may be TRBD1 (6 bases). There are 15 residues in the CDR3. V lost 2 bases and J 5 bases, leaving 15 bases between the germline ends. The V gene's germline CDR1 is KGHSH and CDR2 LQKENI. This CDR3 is CASSPNQGFEETQYF. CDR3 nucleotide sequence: TGTGCCAGCTCACCAAATCAGGGGTTCGAGGAGACCCAGTACTTC. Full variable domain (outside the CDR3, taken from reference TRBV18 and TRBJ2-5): NAGVMQNPRHLVRRRGQEARLRCSPMKGHSHVYWYRQLPEEGLKFMVYLQKENIIDESGMPKERFSAEFPKEGPSILRIQQVVRGDSAAYFCASSPNQGFEETQYFGPGTRLLVL.

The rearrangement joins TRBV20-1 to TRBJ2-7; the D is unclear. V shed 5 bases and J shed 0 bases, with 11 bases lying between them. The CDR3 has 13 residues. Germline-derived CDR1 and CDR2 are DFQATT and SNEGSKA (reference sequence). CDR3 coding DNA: TGCAGTGCTCTTGGAGACCACTCCTACGAGCAGTACTTC. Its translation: CSALGDHSYEQYF.

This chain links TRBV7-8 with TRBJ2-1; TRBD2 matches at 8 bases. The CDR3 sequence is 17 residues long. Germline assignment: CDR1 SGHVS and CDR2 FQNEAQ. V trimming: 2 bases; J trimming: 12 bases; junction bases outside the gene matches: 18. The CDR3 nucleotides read TGTGCCAGCAGCTTAACCCAGGGGCTAGCGGGCCTGTCTGTGCAGTTCTTC. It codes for CASSLTQGLAGLSVQFF.

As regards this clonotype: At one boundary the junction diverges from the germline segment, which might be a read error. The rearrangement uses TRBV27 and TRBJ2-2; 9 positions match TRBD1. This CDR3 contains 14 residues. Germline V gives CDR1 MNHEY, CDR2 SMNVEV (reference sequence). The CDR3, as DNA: TGTGCCAGCAGGGGACAGGGCGGGACCGGGGATCTGTTTTTT. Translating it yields CASRGQGGTGDLFF.

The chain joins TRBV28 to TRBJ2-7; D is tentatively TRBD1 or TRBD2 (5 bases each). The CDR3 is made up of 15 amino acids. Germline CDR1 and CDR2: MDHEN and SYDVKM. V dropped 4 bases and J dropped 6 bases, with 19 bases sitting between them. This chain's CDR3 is CASSSGAGFVPEQYF. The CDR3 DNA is TGTGCCAGCAGTTCCGGGGCAGGTTTTGTTCCCGAGCAGTACTTC. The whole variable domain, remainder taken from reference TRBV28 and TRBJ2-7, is DVKVTQSSRYLVKRTGEKVFLECVQDMDHENMFWYRQDPGLGLRLIYFSYDVKMKEKGDIPEGYSVSREKKERFSLILESASTNQTSMYLCASSSGAGFVPEQYFGPGTRLTVT.

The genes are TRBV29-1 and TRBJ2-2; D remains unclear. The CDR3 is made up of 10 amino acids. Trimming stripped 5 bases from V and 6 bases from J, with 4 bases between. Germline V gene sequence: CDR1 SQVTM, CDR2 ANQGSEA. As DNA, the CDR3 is TGCAGCGTTTATGCCGGGGAGCTGTTTTTT. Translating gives CSVYAGELFF.

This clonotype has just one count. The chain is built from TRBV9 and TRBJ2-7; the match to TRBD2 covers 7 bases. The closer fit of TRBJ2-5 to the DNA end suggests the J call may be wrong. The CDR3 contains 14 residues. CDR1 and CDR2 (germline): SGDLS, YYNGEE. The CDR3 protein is CASSAGTTKETQYF. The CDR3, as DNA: TGTGCCAGCAGCGCCGGGACTACTAAAGAGACCCAGTACTTC.